The source of this TCR beta chain is a study of blood T cell repertoires in COVID-19. The protocol was immunoSEQ multiplex PCR, while the TCRdb copy is restricted to in-frame clones and leaves out a portion. The table has about 220,000 clones, over 70% seen once. A note on this clone: Distinct nucleotide sequences in the sample also encode this CDR3.

Trimming removed 3 bases from V and 3 bases from J, with 11 bases in between. Germline assignment: CDR1 KGHSH and CDR2 LQKENI. This CDR3 is built from 14 residues. Specimen: peripheral blood. This receptor was obtained from a woman between 65 and 79 years old with acute or convalescent COVID-19. The J gene is TRBJ2-5, the V gene TRBV18, with a tentative D call TRBD2 (6 bases). CDR3 nucleotide sequence: TGTGCCAGCTCACCGAACGGGGGAAAAGAGACCCAGTACTTC. Translating gives CASSPNGGKETQYF.